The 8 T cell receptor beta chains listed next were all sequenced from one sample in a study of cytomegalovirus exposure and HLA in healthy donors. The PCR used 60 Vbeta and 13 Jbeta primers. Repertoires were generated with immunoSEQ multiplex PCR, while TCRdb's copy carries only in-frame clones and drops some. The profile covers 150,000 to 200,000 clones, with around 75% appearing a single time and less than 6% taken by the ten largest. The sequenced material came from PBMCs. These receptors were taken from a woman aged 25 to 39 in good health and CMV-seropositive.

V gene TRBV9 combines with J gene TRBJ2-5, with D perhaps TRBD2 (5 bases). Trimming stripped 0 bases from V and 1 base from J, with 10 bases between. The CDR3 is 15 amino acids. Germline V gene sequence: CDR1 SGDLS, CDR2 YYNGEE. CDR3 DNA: TGTGCCAGCAGCGTAGGGGAGACCCTCCAAGAGACCCAGTACTTC. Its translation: CASSVGETLQETQYF.

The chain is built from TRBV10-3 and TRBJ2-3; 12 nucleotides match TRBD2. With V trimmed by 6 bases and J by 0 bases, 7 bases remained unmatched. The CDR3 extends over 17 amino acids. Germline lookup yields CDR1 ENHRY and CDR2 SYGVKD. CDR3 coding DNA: TGTGCCATCAGCCCTTCCGGGACTAGCGGGAGCACAGATACGCAGTATTTT. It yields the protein CAISPSGTSGSTDTQYF.

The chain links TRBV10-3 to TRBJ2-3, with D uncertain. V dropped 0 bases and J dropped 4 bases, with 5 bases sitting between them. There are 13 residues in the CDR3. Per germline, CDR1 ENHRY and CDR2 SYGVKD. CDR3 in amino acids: CAISESSPDTQYF. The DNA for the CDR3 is TGTGCCATCAGTGAGTCCAGTCCAGATACGCAGTATTTT.

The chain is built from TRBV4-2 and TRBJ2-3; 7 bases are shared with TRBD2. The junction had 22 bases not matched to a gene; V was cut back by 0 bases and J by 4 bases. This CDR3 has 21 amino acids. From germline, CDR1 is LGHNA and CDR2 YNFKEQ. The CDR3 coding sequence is TGTGCCAGCAGCCAAGAGAGGGAGGGACTGGCCTGGGAGGTGGGTCCAGATACGCAGTATTTT. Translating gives CASSQEREGLAWEVGPDTQYF.

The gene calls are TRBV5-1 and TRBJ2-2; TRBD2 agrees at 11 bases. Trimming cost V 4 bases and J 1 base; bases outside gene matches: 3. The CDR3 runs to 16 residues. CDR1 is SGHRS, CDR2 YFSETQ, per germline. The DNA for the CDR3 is TGCGCCAGCAGCCGCGGGACTAGCGGGAACACCGGGGAGCTGTTTTTT. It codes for CASSRGTSGNTGELFF.

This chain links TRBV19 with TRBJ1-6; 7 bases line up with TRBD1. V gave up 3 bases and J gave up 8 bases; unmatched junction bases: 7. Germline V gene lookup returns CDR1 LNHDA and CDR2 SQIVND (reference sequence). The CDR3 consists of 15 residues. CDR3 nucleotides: TGTGCCAGTAGTATTCGCGGGACAGTGTATTCACCCCTCCACTTT. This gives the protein CASSIRGTVYSPLHF.

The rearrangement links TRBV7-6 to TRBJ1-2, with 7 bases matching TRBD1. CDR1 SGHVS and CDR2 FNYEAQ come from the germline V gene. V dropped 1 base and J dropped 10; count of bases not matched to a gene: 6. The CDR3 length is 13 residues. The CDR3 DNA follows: TGTGCCAGCAGCTTAGAACAGGGGAGTTCCTACACCTTC. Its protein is CASSLEQGSSYTF.

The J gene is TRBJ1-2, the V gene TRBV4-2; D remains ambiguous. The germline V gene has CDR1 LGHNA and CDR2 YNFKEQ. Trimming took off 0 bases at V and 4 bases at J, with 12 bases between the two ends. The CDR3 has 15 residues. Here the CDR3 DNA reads TGTGCCAGCAGCCAAGACCCGGGGAAAGGCTATGGCTACACCTTC. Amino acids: CASSQDPGKGYGYTF.